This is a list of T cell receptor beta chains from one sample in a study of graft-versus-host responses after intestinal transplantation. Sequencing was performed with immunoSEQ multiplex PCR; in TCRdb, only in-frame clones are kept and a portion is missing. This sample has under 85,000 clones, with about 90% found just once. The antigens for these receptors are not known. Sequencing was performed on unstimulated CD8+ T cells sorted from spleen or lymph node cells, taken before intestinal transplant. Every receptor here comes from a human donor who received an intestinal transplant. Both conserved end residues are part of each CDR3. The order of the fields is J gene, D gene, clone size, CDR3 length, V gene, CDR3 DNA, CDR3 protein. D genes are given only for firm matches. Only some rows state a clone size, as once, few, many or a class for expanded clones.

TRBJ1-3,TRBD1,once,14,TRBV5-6,TGTGCCAGCAGCTCAGGGGGGTTTGGAAACACCATATATTTT,CASSSGGFGNTIYF
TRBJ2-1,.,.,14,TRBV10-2,TGCGCCAGCAGTGAAAAGGGGGTTGTGAATGAGCAGTTCTTC,CASSEKGVVNEQFF
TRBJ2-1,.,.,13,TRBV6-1,TGTGCCAGCAGTGAGGCACAGGGACCTGAGCAGTTCTTC,CASSEAQGPEQFF
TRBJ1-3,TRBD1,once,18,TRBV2,TGTGCCAGCGGGGGAGGGACAGGGGGTACTATCTCTGGAAACACCATATATTTT,CASGGGTGGTISGNTIYF
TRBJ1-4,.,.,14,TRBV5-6,TGTGCCAGCAGCTCTCAGGGGTCTAATGAAAAACTGTTTTTT,CASSSQGSNEKLFF
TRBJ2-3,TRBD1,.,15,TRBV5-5,TGTGCCAGCAACCGACAGGGGGCCCGCACAGATACGCAGTATTTT,CASNRQGARTDTQYF
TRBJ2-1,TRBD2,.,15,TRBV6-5,TGTGCCAGCAGTTTCCTAGCGGGGACCCACAATGAGCAGTTCTTC,CASSFLAGTHNEQFF
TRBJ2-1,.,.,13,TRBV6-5,TGTGCCAGCAGCCAAAAACTGAGCAATGAGCAGTTCTTC,CASSQKLSNEQFF
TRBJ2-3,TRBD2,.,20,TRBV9,TGTGCCAGCAGTCACCCCTTGGGGCTAGCGGGGGGCGCTAGCACAGATACGCAGTATTTT,CASSHPLGLAGGASTDTQYF
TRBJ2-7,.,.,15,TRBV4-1,TGCGCCAGCAGCCAAGCGCAGGTCCTGCCCTACGAGCAGTACTTC,CASSQAQVLPYEQYF
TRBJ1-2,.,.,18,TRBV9,TGTGCCAGCAGCCCACAGCTCAGGTCCTCTTCCTTTAACTATGGCTACACCTTC,CASSPQLRSSSFNYGYTF
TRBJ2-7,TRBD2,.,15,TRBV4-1,TGCGCCAGCAGCCCCCTAGCGGGGGAGACCTACGAGCAGTACTTC,CASSPLAGETYEQYF